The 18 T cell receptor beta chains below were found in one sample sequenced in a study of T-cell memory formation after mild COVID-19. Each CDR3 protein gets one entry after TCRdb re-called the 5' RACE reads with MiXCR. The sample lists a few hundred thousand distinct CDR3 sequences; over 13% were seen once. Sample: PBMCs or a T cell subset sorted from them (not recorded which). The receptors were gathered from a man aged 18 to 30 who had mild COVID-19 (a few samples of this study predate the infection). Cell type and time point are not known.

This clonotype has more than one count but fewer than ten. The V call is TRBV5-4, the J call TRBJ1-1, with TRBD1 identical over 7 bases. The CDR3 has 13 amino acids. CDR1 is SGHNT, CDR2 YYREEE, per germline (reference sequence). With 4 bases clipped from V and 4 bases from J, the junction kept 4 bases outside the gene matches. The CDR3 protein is CASSQGGPTEAFF. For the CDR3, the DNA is TGTGCCAGCAGCCAGGGGGGTCCCACTGAAGCTTTCTTT.

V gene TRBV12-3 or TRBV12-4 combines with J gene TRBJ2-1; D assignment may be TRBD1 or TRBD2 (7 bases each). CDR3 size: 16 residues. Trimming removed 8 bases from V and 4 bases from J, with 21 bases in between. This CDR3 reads CASREQGGGPYNEQFF. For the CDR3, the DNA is TGTGCCAGCCGCGAGCAGGGGGGGGGGCCGTACAATGAGCAGTTCTTC.

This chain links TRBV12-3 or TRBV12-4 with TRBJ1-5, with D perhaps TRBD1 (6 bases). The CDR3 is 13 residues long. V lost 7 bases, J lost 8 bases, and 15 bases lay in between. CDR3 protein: CASNTGSGEPQHF. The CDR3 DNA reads TGTGCCAGCAACACAGGGTCGGGAGAGCCCCAGCATTTT.

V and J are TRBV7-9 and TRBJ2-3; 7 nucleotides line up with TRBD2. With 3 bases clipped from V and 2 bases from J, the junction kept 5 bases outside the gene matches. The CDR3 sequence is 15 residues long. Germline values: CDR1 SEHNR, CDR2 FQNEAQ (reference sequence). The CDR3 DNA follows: TGTGCCAGCAGCTTCGACGGGGGGACCACAGATACGCAGTATTTT. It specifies CASSFDGGTTDTQYF. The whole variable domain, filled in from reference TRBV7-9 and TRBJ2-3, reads DTGVSQNPRHKITKRGQNVTFRCDPISEHNRLYWYRQTLGQGPEFLTYFQNEAQLEKSRLLSDRFSAERPKGSFSTLEIQRTEQGDSAMYLCASSFDGGTTDTQYFGPGTRLTVL.

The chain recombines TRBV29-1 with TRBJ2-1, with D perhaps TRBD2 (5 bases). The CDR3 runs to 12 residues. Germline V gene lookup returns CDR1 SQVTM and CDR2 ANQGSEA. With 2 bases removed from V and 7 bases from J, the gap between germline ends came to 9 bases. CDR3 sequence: CSVEKGVNEQFF. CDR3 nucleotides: TGCAGCGTTGAAAAGGGAGTAAATGAGCAGTTCTTC.

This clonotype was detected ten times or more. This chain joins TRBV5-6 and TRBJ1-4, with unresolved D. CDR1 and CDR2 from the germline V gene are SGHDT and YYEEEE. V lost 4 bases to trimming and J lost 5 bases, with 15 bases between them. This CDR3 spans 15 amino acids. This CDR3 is CASSILQPQNEKLFF. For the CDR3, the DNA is TGTGCCAGCAGCATCCTACAGCCACAGAATGAAAAACTGTTTTTT.

The CDR3: CSARLTSGGQETQYF. CDR3 nucleotides: TGCAGTGCTAGGTTGACTAGCGGGGGACAAGAGACCCAGTACTTC. The chain combines TRBV20-1 with TRBJ2-5; TRBD2 matches at 12 bases. This CDR3 spans 15 amino acids. CDR1 DFQATT and CDR2 SNEGSKA come from the germline V gene (reference sequence). The trim removed 3 bases at V and 2 bases at J, leaving 4 bases unmatched.

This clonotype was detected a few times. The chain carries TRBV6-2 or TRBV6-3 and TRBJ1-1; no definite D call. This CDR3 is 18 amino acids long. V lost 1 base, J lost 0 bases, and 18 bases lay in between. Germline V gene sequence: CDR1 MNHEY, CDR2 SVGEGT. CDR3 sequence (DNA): TGTGCCAGCAGTTACTTAAGAGAGAGGCGATCCTTGAACACTGAAGCTTTCTTT. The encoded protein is CASSYLRERRSLNTEAFF.

The CDR3 DNA is TGTGCCAGCAGCTTAGGGGGCGAGGTCTCCTACGAGCAGTACTTC. This sequence encodes CASSLGGEVSYEQYF. This chain joins TRBV7-9 and TRBJ2-7; TRBD1 might be the D (5 bases). Germline V CDR1 and CDR2: SEHNR, FQNEAQ (reference sequence). This CDR3 is 15 amino acids long. The V end lost 1 base, the J end lost 0 bases, and 10 bases lay between the germline ends.

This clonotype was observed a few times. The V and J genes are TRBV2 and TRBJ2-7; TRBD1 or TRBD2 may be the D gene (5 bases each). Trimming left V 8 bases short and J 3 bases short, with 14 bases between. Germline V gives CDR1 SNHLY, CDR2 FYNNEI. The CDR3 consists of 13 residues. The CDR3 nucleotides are TGTGCCAGCGGGGGATGGGGGAACTACGAGCAGTACGTC. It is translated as CASGGWGNYEQYV.

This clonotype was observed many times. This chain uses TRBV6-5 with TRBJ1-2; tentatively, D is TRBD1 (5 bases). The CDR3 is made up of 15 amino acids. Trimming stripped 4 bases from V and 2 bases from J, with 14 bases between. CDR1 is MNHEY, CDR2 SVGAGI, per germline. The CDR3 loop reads CASSSTGARNYGYTF. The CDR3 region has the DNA TGTGCCAGCAGTTCGACCGGGGCCAGAAACTATGGCTACACCTTC.

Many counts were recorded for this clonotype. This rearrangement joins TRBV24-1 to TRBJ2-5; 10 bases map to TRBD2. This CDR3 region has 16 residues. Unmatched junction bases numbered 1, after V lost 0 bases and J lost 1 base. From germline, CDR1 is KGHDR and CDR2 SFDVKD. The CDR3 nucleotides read TGTGCCACCAGTGATTTGAAGCGGGGGGGCCAAGAGACCCAGTACTTC. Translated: CATSDLKRGGQETQYF.

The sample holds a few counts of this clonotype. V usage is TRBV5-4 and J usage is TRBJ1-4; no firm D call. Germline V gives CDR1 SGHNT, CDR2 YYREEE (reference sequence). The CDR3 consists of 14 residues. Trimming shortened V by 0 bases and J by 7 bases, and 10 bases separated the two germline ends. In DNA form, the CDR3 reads TGTGCCAGCAGCTTGGCCGGGATTCGTGAAAAACTGTTTTTT. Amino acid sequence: CASSLAGIREKLFF.

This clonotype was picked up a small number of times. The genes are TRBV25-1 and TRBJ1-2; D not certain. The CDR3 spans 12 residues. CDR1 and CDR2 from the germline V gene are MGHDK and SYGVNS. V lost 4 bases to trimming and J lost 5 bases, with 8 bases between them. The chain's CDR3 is CASSGGQYGYTF. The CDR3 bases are TGTGCCAGCAGTGGCGGGCAGTATGGCTACACCTTC.

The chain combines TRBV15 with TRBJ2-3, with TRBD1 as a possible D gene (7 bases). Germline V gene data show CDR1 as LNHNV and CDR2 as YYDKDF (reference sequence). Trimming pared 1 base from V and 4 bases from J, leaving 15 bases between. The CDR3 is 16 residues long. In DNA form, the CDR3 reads TGTGCCACCAGCAGAGCCAAAGGAGGGGGCCCAGATACGCAGTATTTT. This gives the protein CATSRAKGGGPDTQYF.

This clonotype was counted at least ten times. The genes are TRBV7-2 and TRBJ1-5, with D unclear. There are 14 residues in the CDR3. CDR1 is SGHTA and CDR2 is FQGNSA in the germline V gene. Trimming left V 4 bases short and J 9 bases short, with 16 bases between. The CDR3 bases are TGTGCCAGCAGCTCCCCAAACAGCTTACTGCCCCAGCATTTT. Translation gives CASSSPNSLLPQHF.

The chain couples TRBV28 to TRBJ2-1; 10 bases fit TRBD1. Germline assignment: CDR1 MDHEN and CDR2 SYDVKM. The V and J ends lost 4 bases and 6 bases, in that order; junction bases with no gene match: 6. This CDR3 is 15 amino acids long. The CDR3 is CASSSWTGGFNEQFF. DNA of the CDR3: TGTGCCAGCAGTTCCTGGACAGGGGGTTTCAATGAGCAGTTCTTC. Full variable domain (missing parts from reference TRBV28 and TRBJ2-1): DVKVTQSSRYLVKRTGEKVFLECVQDMDHENMFWYRQDPGLGLRLIYFSYDVKMKEKGDIPEGYSVSREKKERFSLILESASTNQTSMYLCASSSWTGGFNEQFFGPGTRLTVL.

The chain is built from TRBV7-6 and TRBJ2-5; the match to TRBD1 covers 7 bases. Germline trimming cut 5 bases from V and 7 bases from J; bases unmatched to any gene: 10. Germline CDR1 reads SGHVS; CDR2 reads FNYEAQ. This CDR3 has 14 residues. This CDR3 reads CASSPYQGEGTQYF. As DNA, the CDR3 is TGTGCCAGCAGCCCGTATCAGGGGGAAGGGACCCAGTACTTC.